This note documents a single T cell receptor (beta chain) sequence. Its specificity is not known. Between the trimmed V and J ends, which lost 4 bases and 1 base, there was a span of 7 bases. CDR1 is SEHNR, CDR2 FQNEAQ, per germline (reference sequence). The CDR3 has 13 residues. This record comes from a study of T-cell reconstitution after alpha-beta-depleted transplantation in children. Study-wide findings and caveats: Among T cells one year after transplant, newly produced cells accounted for most counts and diversity.

The library targeted TCRbeta and was prepared with unique molecular identifiers. TCRdb re-called the PCR reads with MiXCR, one entry per CDR3 protein. The sample lists some 600,000 distinct CDR3 sequences, 10% to 15% occurring once. Material: PBMCs, mostly from graft donor cells, obtained 360 days after TCRalphabeta/CD19-depleted stem cell transplant. The genes are TRBV7-9 and TRBJ1-1; no reliable D call. This TCR came from a male patient under 18 who had a stem cell transplant for acute myeloid leukemia, so the T cells may come from the graft donor. This CDR3 reads CASSSGSNTEAFF. The DNA of the CDR3 is TGTGCCAGCAGCTCCGGATCGAACACTGAAGCTTTCTTT. Filled out from reference TRBV7-9 and TRBJ1-1, the complete variable domain reads DTGVSQNPRHKITKRGQNVTFRCDPISEHNRLYWYRQTLGQGPEFLTYFQNEAQLEKSRLLSDRFSAERPKGSFSTLEIQRTEQGDSAMYLCASSSGSNTEAFFGQGTRLTVV.